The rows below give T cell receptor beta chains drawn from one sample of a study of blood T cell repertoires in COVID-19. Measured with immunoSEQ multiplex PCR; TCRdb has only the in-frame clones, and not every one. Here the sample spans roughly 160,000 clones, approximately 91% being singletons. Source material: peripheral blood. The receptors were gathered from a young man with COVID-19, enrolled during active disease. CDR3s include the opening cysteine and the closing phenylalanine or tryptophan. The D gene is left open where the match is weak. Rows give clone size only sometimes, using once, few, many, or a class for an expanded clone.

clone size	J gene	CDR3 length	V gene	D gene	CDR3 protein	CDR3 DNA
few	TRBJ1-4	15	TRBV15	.	CATSRDGGPSEKLFF	TGTGCCACCAGCAGAGATGGTGGGCCGAGCGAAAAACTGTTTTTT
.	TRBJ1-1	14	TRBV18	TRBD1	CASSPRPGQQEAFF	TGTGCCAGCTCACCGAGACCGGGACAGCAGGAAGCTTTCTTT
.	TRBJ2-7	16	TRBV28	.	CASSISPGEGLYEQYF	TGTGCCAGCAGTATCTCCCCAGGGGAGGGTCTCTACGAGCAGTACTTC
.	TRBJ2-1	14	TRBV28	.	CASSTTPVYNEQFF	TGTGCCAGCAGTACAACCCCCGTTTACAATGAGCAGTTCTTC
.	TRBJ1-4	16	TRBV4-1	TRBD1	CASSRTQGATNEKLFF	TGCGCCAGCAGCCGGACTCAGGGGGCGACTAATGAAAAACTGTTTTTT
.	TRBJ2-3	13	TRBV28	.	CASRDTGLDTQYF	TGTGCCAGCAGAGATACAGGGTTAGATACGCAGTATTTT
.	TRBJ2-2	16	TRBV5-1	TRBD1	CASSLVSGGVTGELFF	TGCGCCAGCAGCTTGGTTTCAGGGGGAGTAACCGGGGAGCTGTTTTTT
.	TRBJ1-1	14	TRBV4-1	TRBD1	CASSLGQGYTEAFF	TGCGCCAGCAGCCTGGGACAGGGGTACACTGAAGCTTTCTTT
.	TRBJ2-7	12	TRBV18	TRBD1	CASGQGVYEQYF	TGTGCCAGCGGACAGGGGGTATACGAGCAGTACTTC
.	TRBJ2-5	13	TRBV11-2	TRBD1	CASSPGQPKTQYF	TGTGCCAGCAGCCCGGGACAGCCGAAGACCCAGTACTTC
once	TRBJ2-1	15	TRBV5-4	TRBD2	CASSLVAGSYNEQFF	TGTGCCAGCAGCTTGGTAGCGGGTTCCTACAATGAGCAGTTCTTC
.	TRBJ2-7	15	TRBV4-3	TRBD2	CASSQELGGSYEQYF	TGCGCCAGCAGCCAAGAGTTGGGGGGGTCCTACGAGCAGTACTTC
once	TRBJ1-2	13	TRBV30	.	CAWSSNPGYGYTF	TGTGCCTGGAGTTCCAACCCAGGCTATGGCTACACCTTC
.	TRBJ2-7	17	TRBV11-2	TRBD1	CASSLPSTGVLSYEQYF	TGTGCCAGCAGCTTACCCTCGACAGGGGTGTTGTCCTACGAGCAGTACTTC
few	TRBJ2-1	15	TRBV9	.	CASSVDDYLLNEQFF	TGTGCCAGCAGCGTGGATGACTACCTCCTCAATGAGCAGTTCTTC
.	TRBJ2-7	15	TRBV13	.	CASSFAGQNSYEQYF	TGTGCCAGCAGCTTCGCGGGGCAAAATTCCTACGAGCAGTACTTC
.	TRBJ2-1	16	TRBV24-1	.	CATSDPASLAYNEQFF	TGTGCCACCAGTGATCCGGCTAGCTTGGCCTACAATGAGCAGTTCTTC
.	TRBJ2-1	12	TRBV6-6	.	CASTVTGNEQFF	TGTGCCAGCACTGTAACAGGGAATGAGCAGTTCTTC
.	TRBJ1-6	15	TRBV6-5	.	CASSYRQGMNSPLHF	TGTGCCAGCAGTTACAGGCAGGGGATGAATTCACCCCTCCACTTT
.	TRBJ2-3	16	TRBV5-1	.	CASSLGLMDGTDTQYF	TGCGCCAGCAGCTTGGGACTCATGGATGGCACAGATACGCAGTATTTT
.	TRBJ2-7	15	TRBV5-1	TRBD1	CASSTRDRGNYEQYF	TGCGCCAGCAGCACCCGGGACAGGGGTAACTACGAGCAGTACTTC
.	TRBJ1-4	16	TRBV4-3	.	CASSQGAGGAGEKLLF	TGCGCCAGCAGCCAAGGGGCTGGAGGGGCGGGAGAAAAACTGCTTTTT
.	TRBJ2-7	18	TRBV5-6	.	CASSLTGTLAVITYEQYF	TGTGCCAGCAGCTTGACAGGGACGCTAGCGGTTATTACCTACGAGCAGTACTTC
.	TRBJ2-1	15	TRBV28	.	CASSLLGGRYNEQFF	TGTGCCAGCAGTTTATTGGGGGGAAGATACAATGAGCAGTTCTTC
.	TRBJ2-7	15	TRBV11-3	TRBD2	CASSPGLAGRNEQYF	TGTGCCAGCAGCCCCGGACTAGCGGGCCGAAACGAGCAGTACTTC
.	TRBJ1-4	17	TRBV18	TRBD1	CASSLGQGTRTNEKLLF	TGTGCCAGCTCACTGGGACAGGGAACTAGAACTAATGAAAAACTGCTTTTT
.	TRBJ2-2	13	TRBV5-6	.	CASSIQNTGELFF	TGTGCCAGCAGCATCCAGAACACCGGGGAGCTGTTTTTT
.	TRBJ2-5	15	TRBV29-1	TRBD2	CSVEGIGSGTETQYF	TGCAGCGTTGAAGGGATCGGTAGCGGGACAGAGACCCAGTACTTC